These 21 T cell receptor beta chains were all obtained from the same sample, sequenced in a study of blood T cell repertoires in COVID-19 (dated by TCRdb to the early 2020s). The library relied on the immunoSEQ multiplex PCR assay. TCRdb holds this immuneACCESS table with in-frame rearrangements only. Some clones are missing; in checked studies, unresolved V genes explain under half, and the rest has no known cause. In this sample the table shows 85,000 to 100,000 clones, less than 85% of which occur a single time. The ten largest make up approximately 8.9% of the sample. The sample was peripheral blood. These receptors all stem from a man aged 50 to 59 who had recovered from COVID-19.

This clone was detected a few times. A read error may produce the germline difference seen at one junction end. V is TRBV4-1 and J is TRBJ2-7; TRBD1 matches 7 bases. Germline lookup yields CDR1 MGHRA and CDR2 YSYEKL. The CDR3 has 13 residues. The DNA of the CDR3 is TGCGCCAGCAGCCAAGAGCGCCCGGGACAGACCTCCTTC. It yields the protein CASSQERPGQTSF.

CDR3 bases: TGTGCCAGCAGCCCAGGATCAGGGATGGCTAATCAGCCCCAGCATTTT. This sequence encodes CASSPGSGMANQPQHF. The chain combines TRBV9 with TRBJ1-5; D may be TRBD1 (5 bases). Germline assignment: CDR1 SGDLS and CDR2 YYNGEE. This CDR3 is 16 amino acids long. The ends were cut back, 4 bases at V and 4 bases at J, with 18 bases in the middle.

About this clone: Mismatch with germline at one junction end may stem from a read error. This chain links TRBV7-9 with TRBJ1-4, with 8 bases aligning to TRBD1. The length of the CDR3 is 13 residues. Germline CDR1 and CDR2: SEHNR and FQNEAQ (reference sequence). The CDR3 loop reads CASSQGANEKLFF. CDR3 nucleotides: TGTGCCAGCAGTCAGGGGGCTAACGAAAAACTGTTTTTT.

The CDR3 DNA is TGCAGCTCTCGTGACAGGGGAAGCTCCTATAATTCACCCCTCCACTTT. It is translated as CSSRDRGSSYNSPLHF. This sequence joins TRBV29-1 and TRBJ1-6, with 8 bases that match TRBD1. The CDR3 extends over 16 amino acids. After removal of 8 bases from V and 0 bases from J, the junction contained 9 bases not matched to a gene. From germline, CDR1 is SQVTM and CDR2 ANQGSEA.

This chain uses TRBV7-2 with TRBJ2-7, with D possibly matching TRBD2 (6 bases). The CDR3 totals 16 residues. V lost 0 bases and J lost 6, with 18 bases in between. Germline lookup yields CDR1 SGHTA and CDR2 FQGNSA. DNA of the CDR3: TGTGCCAGCAGCTTAGCGCGGGGCGGTAAATCGGGCGAGCAGTACTTC. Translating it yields CASSLARGGKSGEQYF.

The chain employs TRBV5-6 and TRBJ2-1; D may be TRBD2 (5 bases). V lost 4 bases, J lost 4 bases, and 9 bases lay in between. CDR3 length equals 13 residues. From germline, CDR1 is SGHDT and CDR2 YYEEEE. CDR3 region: CASSLLGYNEQFF. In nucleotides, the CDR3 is TGTGCCAGCAGCCTACTAGGGTACAATGAGCAGTTCTTC.

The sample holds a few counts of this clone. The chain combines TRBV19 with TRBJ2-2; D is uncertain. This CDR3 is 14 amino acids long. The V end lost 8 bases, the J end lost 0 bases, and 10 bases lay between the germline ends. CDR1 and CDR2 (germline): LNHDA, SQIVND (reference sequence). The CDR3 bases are TGTGCCAGTCTACCCCGCCCGAACACCGGGGAGCTGTTTTTT. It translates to CASLPRPNTGELFF.

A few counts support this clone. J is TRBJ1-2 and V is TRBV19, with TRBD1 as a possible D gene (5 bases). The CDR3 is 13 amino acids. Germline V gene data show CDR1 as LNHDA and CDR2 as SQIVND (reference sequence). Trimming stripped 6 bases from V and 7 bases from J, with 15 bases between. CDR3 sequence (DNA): TGTGCCAGTAGCACCGACAGTTATTTTGGCTACACCTTC. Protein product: CASSTDSYFGYTF. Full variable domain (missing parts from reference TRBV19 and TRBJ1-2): DGGITQSPKYLFRKEGQNVTLSCEQNLNHDAMYWYRQDPGQGLRLIYYSQIVNDFQKGDIAEGYSVSREKKESFPLTVTSAQKNPTAFYLCASSTDSYFGYTFGSGTRLTVV.

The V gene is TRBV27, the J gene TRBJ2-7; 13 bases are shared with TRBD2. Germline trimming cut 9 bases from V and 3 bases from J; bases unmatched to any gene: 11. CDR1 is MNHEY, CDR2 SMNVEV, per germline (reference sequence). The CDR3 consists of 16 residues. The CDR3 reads CASASGLAGIGYEQYF. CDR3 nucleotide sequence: TGTGCCAGTGCCTCGGGACTAGCGGGGATCGGCTACGAGCAGTACTTC.

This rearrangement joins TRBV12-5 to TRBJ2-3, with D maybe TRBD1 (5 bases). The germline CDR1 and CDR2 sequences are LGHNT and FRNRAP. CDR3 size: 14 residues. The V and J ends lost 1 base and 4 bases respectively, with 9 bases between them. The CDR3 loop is CASGLGRVADTQYF. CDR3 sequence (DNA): TGTGCTAGTGGTTTGGGCAGGGTCGCAGATACGCAGTATTTT.

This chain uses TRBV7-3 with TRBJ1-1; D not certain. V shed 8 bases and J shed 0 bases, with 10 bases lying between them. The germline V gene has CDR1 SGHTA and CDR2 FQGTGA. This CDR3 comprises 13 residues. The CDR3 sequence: CASSSGLNTEAFF. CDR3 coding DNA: TGTGCCAGCTCGTCGGGTCTGAACACTGAAGCTTTCTTT.

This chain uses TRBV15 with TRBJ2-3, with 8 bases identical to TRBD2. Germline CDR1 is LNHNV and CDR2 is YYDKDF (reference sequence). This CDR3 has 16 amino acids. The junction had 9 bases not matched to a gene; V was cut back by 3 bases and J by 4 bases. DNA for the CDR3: TGTGCCACCAGCAGCCTAACAGCGGGAGTCGCAGATACGCAGTATTTT. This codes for CATSSLTAGVADTQYF.

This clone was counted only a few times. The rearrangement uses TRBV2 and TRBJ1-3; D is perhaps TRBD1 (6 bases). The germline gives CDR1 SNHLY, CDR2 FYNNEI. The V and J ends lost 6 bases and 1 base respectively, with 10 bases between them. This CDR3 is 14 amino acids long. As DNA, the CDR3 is TGTGCCAGCAGGGACAGCCAATCTGGAAACACCATATATTTT. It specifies CASRDSQSGNTIYF.

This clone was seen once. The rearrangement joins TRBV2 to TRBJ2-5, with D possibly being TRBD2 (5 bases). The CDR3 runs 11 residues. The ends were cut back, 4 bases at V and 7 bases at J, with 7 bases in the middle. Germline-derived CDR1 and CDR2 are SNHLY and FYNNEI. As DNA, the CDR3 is TGTGCCAGCAGTGCCGGGATGACCCAGTACTTC. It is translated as CASSAGMTQYF.

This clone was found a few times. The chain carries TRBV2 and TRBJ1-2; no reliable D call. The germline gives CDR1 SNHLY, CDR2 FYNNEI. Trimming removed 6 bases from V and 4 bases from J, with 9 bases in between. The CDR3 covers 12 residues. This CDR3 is CASSSNIYGYTF. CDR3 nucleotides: TGTGCCAGCAGCTCAAACATCTATGGCTACACCTTC.

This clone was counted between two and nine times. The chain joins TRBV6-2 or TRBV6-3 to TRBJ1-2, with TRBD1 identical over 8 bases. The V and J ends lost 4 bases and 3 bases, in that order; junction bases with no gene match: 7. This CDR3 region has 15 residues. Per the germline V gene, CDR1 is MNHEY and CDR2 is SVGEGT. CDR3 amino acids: CASSLDRVGDYGYTF. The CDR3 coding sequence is TGTGCCAGCAGTTTGGACAGGGTTGGGGACTATGGCTACACCTTC.

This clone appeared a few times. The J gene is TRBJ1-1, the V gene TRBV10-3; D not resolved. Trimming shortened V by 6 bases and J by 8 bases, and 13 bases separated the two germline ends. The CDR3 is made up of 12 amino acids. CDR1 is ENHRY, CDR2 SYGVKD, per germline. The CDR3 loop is CAISSGLQEAFF. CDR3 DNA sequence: TGTGCCATCAGCTCAGGTTTACAAGAAGCTTTCTTT.

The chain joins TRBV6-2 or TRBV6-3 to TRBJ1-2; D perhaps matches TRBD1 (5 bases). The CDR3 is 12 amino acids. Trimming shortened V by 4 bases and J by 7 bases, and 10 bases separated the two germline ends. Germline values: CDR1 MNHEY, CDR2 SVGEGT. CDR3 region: CASSSDNPGYTF. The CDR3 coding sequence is TGTGCCAGCAGTTCGGACAATCCTGGCTACACCTTC.

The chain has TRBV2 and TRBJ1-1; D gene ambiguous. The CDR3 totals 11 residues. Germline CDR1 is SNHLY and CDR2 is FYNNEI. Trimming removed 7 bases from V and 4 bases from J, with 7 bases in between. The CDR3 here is CASNTPTEAFF. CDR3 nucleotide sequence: TGTGCCAGCAACACCCCCACTGAAGCTTTCTTT.

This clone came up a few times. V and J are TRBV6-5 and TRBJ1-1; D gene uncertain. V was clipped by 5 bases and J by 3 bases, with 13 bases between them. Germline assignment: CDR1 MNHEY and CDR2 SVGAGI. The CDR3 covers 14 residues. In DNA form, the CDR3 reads TGTGCCAGCAGTCTCCTCGAGGAGGACACTGAAGCTTTCTTT. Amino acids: CASSLLEEDTEAFF.

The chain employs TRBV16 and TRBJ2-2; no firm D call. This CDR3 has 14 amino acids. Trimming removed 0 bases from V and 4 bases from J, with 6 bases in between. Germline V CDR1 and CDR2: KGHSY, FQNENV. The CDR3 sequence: CASSQSSSTGELFF. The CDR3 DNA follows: TGTGCCAGCAGCCAATCCTCCAGCACCGGGGAGCTGTTTTTT. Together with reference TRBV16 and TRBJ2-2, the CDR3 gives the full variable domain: GEEVAQTPKHLVRGEGQKAKLYCAPIKGHSYVFWYQQVLKNEFKFLISFQNENVFDETGMPKERFSAKCLPNSPCSLEIQATKLEDSAVYFCASSQSSSTGELFFGEGSRLTVL.